This T cell receptor beta chain was sequenced for a study of Ad26.COV2.S vaccination and SARS-CoV-2 variants. V lost 4 bases and J 6 bases, leaving 14 bases between the germline ends. Germline V gene data show CDR1 as SGDLS and CDR2 as YYNGEE. CDR3 length equals 15 residues. TCRdb's table, derived via immunoSEQ multiplex PCR, lists solely in-frame clones and lacks some. The table has 200,000 to 300,000 clones, around nine tenths seen once. The treatment was: over 15 received Ad26.COV2.S at low or high dose, single or two shots; a few received placebo; per-sample allocation not given. Day 63 after the first injection of vaccine or placebo was the sampling time.

Material: peripheral blood, obtained in a trial of Ad26.COV2.S vaccine versus placebo. This TCR was recovered from a person between 18 and 65 years old who received the Ad26.COV2.S COVID-19 vaccine or a placebo. The chain is built from TRBV9 and TRBJ1-6; the D is unclear. In nucleotides, the CDR3 is TGTGCCAGCAGCCCCACCGGGTATAGTAATTCACCCCTCCACTTT. Protein: CASSPTGYSNSPLHF.